The rows below give T cell receptor beta chains drawn from one sample of a study of glioma-infiltrating T cells after dendritic cell vaccination. Assay used: immunoSEQ multiplex PCR; TCRdb lists only in-frame clones, some missing. The data hold about 110,000 clones, with almost 90% observed a single time. The material was blood, obtained after dendritic cell vaccination. The receptor source for this set is a human donor with glioblastoma. CDR3s include the opening cysteine and the closing phenylalanine or tryptophan. The D gene is left open where the match is weak. Clone size is given for some rows only: seen once, a few or many times, or a class if the clone is expanded.

V gene,clone size,J gene,D gene,CDR3 protein,CDR3 DNA
TRBV7-3,-,TRBJ1-2,-,CASSPGPAAEYGYTF,TGTGCCAGCAGCCCCGGCCCAGCGGCAGAGTATGGCTACACCTTC
TRBV29-1,-,TRBJ1-2,TRBD1,CSVGQGYYGYTF,TGCAGCGTTGGACAGGGGTACTATGGCTACACCTTC
TRBV5-4,-,TRBJ2-3,TRBD2,CASSSGTTRTDTQYF,TGTGCCAGCAGCTCGGGGACTACCCGCACAGATACGCAGTATTTT
TRBV29-1,-,TRBJ2-3,-,CSVGRGDTQYF,TGCAGCGTAGGGAGAGGAGATACGCAGTATTTT
TRBV6-5,-,TRBJ1-2,-,CASSSHNRGDGYGYTF,TGTGCCAGCAGTTCCCACAATCGCGGGGATGGCTATGGCTACACCTTC
TRBV5-1,-,TRBJ2-3,TRBD2,CASSEWLAGMVDTQYF,TGCGCCAGCAGCGAGTGGCTAGCGGGGATGGTAGATACGCAGTATTTT
TRBV30,-,TRBJ1-1,-,CACGVGQVAFF,TGTGCCTGCGGGGTTGGGCAGGTAGCTTTCTTT
TRBV11-3,-,TRBJ2-7,-,CASSTGVGASSYEQYF,TGTGCCAGCAGCACCGGGGTGGGTGCGAGCTCCTACGAGCAGTACTTC
TRBV2,-,TRBJ2-7,TRBD1,CASSENRGSYEQYF,TGTGCCAGCAGCGAAAACAGGGGTTCCTACGAGCAGTACTTC
TRBV13,-,TRBJ2-6,-,CASSHRQKLSGANVLTF,TGTGCCAGCAGCCACAGACAGAAACTATCTGGGGCCAACGTCCTGACTTTC
TRBV9,-,TRBJ2-7,-,CASSVVGGTYEQYF,TGTGCCAGCAGCGTAGTCGGGGGTACCTACGAGCAGTACTTC
TRBV5-1,-,TRBJ1-2,-,CASSLRQGGSDGYTF,TGCGCCAGCAGCTTGCGCCAGGGAGGTTCTGATGGCTACACCTTC
TRBV11-2,-,TRBJ2-7,TRBD1,CASSRIGTAYEQYF,TGTGCCAGCAGCCGCATTGGGACAGCCTACGAGCAGTACTTC
TRBV14,-,TRBJ1-2,TRBD1,CASSQGRQGDGYTF,TGTGCCAGCAGCCAAGGACGACAGGGGGATGGCTACACCTTC
TRBV9,-,TRBJ1-1,-,CASSPDARGLAEAFF,TGTGCCAGCAGCCCGGATGCGAGAGGGCTCGCTGAAGCTTTCTTT
TRBV6-6,-,TRBJ2-3,-,CASSWAGREEDTQYF,TGTGCCAGCAGTTGGGCAGGCAGGGAAGAAGATACGCAGTATTTT
TRBV9,-,TRBJ2-7,TRBD2,CASSVAGEGWNEQYF,TGTGCCAGCAGCGTAGCCGGGGAGGGTTGGAACGAGCAGTACTTC
TRBV9,-,TRBJ1-1,TRBD1,CASSEAGGATEAFF,TGTGCCAGCAGCGAGGCAGGGGGTGCCACTGAAGCTTTCTTT
TRBV4-2,-,TRBJ2-3,-,CASSQERTQDFTDTQYF,TGTGCCAGCAGCCAAGAGCGAACTCAGGATTTCACAGATACGCAGTATTTT
TRBV5-1,-,TRBJ2-2,-,CASSLAGLRSTGELFF,TGCGCCAGCAGCTTGGCAGGGCTCCGGTCCACCGGGGAGCTGTTTTTT
TRBV19,-,TRBJ1-5,-,CASKEGFQPQHF,TGTGCCAGTAAGGAGGGTTTTCAGCCCCAGCATTTT
TRBV5-1,-,TRBJ1-2,-,CASSLEAASIDGYTF,TGCGCCAGCAGCTTGGAAGCAGCGAGCATAGATGGCTACACCTTC
TRBV11-3,-,TRBJ2-7,-,CASSRGRGRDAYEQYF,TGTGCCAGCAGTCGCGGAAGAGGCAGGGATGCCTACGAGCAGTACTTC
TRBV9,-,TRBJ1-2,-,CASSVGPTETNYGYTF,TGTGCCAGCAGCGTTGGGCCGACAGAAACTAACTATGGCTACACCTTC
TRBV6-1,-,TRBJ1-5,-,CASSEWEGGGNQPQHF,TGTGCCAGCAGTGAATGGGAAGGAGGAGGCAATCAGCCCCAGCATTTT
TRBV5-1,-,TRBJ2-7,TRBD1,CASSLGTGGVEQYF,TGCGCCAGCAGCTTGGGGACAGGGGGCGTCGAGCAGTACTTC
TRBV6-5,-,TRBJ1-5,TRBD1,CASSYPGTGGQPQHF,TGTGCCAGCAGTTACCCCGGGACAGGGGGACAGCCCCAGCATTTT
TRBV19,-,TRBJ1-2,-,CASSRQATNYGYTF,TGTGCCAGTAGTCGACAGGCAACTAACTATGGCTACACCTTC
TRBV2,-,TRBJ1-2,-,CASQLTESYGYTF,TGTGCCAGCCAATTGACAGAGAGCTATGGCTACACCTTC
TRBV5-1,-,TRBJ2-1,TRBD2,CASSFGAGGIYNEQFF,TGCGCCAGCAGCTTCGGAGCGGGGGGTATCTACAATGAGCAGTTCTTC
TRBV5-1,-,TRBJ1-2,TRBD1,CASSRDSQDYGYTF,TGCGCCAGCTCCCGGGACAGCCAAGACTATGGCTACACCTTC
TRBV5-1,-,TRBJ1-1,-,CASSLVANMNTEAFF,TGCGCCAGCAGCTTGGTGGCAAACATGAACACTGAAGCTTTCTTT
TRBV30,-,TRBJ2-6,TRBD1,CAWSLQGSGANVLTF,TGTGCCTGGTCCCTACAGGGGTCTGGGGCCAACGTCCTGACTTTC
TRBV4-1,-,TRBJ2-7,TRBD1,CASSQFPGTESRQYF,TGCGCCAGCAGCCAATTCCCCGGGACAGAATCTCGGCAGTACTTC
TRBV5-1,-,TRBJ2-7,-,CASSLVQGNEQYF,TGCGCCAGCAGCTTGGTCCAGGGCAACGAGCAGTACTTC
TRBV5-1,-,TRBJ1-1,TRBD1,CASSAGTGQAFF,TGCGCCAGCAGCGCTGGGACAGGCCAAGCTTTCTTT
TRBV27,once,TRBJ2-1,TRBD1,CASSSPGNRGAYNEQFF,TGTGCCAGCAGTTCCCCGGGAAACAGGGGGGCCTACAATGAGCAGTTCTTC
TRBV4-1,-,TRBJ1-2,-,CASGKLEGDYGYTF,TGCGCCAGCGGCAAGTTAGAGGGGGACTATGGCTACACCTTC
TRBV5-1,few,TRBJ1-1,TRBD1,CASSKQGAGDAEAFF,TGCGCCAGCAGCAAACAGGGGGCGGGGGACGCTGAAGCTTTCTTT
TRBV18,-,TRBJ2-3,TRBD1,CASSSTGVSTDTQYF,TGTGCCAGCTCATCCACAGGGGTTAGCACAGATACGCAGTATTTT
TRBV5-4,-,TRBJ2-7,TRBD2,CASSLGAGGPGEQYF,TGTGCCAGCAGCTTGGGAGCGGGAGGGCCGGGGGAGCAGTACTTC
TRBV4-1,-,TRBJ2-3,-,CASSQRDANTQYF,TGCGCCAGCAGCCAACGGGATGCGAATACGCAGTATTTT
TRBV6-1,-,TRBJ1-5,-,CASSDRNQPQHF,TGTGCCAGCAGTGACAGGAATCAGCCCCAGCATTTT
TRBV5-1,-,TRBJ2-1,TRBD2,CASSLPGLAGVGEQFF,TGCGCCAGCAGCCTGCCGGGACTAGCGGGAGTGGGTGAGCAGTTCTTC
TRBV6-5,-,TRBJ1-2,-,CASSYSTEAYGYTF,TGTGCCAGCAGTTACTCGACTGAGGCCTATGGCTACACCTTC
TRBV5-1,once,TRBJ2-7,-,CASSLGTVSSYEQYF,TGCGCCAGCAGCTTGGGGACTGTGAGCTCCTACGAGCAGTACTTC
TRBV6-1,-,TRBJ1-2,TRBD1,CASSARTGGRANYGYTF,TGTGCCAGCAGTGCCCGGACAGGGGGCCGAGCTAACTATGGCTACACCTTC
TRBV7-8,-,TRBJ1-2,-,CASSVSDGPYGYTF,TGTGCCAGCAGCGTAAGCGACGGCCCCTATGGCTACACCTTC
TRBV7-6,-,TRBJ1-5,-,CASSLGLGGSGNQPQHF,TGTGCCAGCAGCTTAGGTCTTGGAGGGTCGGGCAATCAGCCCCAGCATTTT
TRBV5-6,-,TRBJ2-2,TRBD2,CASSDILGGRAKAGELFF,TGTGCCAGCAGCGATATATTAGGCGGGAGGGCCAAAGCCGGGGAGCTGTTTTTT
TRBV7-9,-,TRBJ2-5,TRBD2,CASSSRRGGEETQYF,TGTGCCAGCAGCTCCCGACGGGGGGGAGAAGAGACCCAGTACTTC
TRBV5-6,once,TRBJ2-5,-,CASSPDTQETQYF,TGTGCCAGCAGCCCGGACACCCAAGAGACCCAGTACTTC
TRBV11-2,-,TRBJ2-3,TRBD1,CASSLQGAMTDTQYF,TGTGCCAGCAGCTTGCAGGGGGCTATGACAGATACGCAGTATTTT